This entry describes one T cell receptor beta chain. Antigen: not known. This sample was taken from a study of T cell responses to AZD1222 COVID-19 vaccine. Study findings and constraints: After the peak T cell response, and only then, were repertoires sampled. At baseline, seropositivity was found in only a handful of AZD1222 recipients. In a largely white British group with more females than males, clonal diversity was possibly underestimated. Along spike, vaccine-associated CD4 TCRs were found throughout, with dominance at 160-218 and 743-854.

This CDR3 has 13 residues. Per the germline V gene, CDR1 is SGHDT and CDR2 is YYEEEE. The V end was cut by 4 bases, the J end by 1 base, with 8 bases between. The protocol was immunoSEQ multiplex PCR, while the TCRdb copy is restricted to in-frame clones and leaves out a portion. The top ten clones hold 4.5% to 5.5% of a sample with approximately 76,000 clones, under 95% of them seen once. The sequencing used peripheral blood, collected on day 0 of MenACWY control vaccination. V usage is TRBV5-6 and J usage is TRBJ1-1; a weak D match, TRBD1 (5 bases). This TCR derives from an adult in good health. DNA of the CDR3: TGTGCCAGCAGCCTCGGGACGAACACTGAAGCTTTCTTT. This codes for CASSLGTNTEAFF.